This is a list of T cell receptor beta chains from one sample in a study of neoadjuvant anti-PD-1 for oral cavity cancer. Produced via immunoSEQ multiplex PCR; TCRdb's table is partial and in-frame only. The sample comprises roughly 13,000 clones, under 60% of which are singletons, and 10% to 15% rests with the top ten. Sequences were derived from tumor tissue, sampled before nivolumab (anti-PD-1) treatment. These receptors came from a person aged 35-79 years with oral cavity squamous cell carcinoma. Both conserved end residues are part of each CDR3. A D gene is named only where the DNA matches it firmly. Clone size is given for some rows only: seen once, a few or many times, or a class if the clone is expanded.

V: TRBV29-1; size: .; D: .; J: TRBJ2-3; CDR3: CSVGAPGRDTQYF; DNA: TGCAGCGTTGGCGCCCCAGGGAGGGATACGCAGTATTTT
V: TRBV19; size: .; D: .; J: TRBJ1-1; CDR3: CASSSTWGAEAFF; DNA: TGTGCCAGTAGTAGCACGTGGGGCGCTGAAGCTTTCTTT
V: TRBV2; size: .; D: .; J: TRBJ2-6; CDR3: CASTEPVSSGANVLTF; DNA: TGTGCCAGCACGGAGCCCGTTAGCTCTGGGGCCAACGTCCTGACTTTC
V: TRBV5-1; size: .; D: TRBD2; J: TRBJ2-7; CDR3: CASSLDGLAGVDDEQYF; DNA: TGCGCCAGCAGCTTGGACGGACTAGCGGGAGTTGACGACGAGCAGTACTTC
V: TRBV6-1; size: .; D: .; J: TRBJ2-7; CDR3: CASSESRRGYEQYF; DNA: TGTGCCAGCAGTGAATCTCGACGGGGCTACGAGCAGTACTTC
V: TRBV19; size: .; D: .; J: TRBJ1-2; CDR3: CASRRGTLDRGYTF; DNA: TGTGCCAGTAGGCGCGGGACTCTTGACCGTGGCTACACCTTC
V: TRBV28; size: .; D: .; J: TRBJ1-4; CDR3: CASRFSGTGSEKLFF; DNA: TGTGCCAGCAGGTTCTCCGGGACCGGTAGTGAAAAACTGTTTTTT
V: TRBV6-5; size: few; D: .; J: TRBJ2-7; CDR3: CASTERQGRGEQYF; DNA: TGTGCCAGCACCGAACGACAGGGGAGGGGCGAGCAGTACTTC
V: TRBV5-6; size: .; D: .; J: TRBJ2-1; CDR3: CASSQDTYNEQFF; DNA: TGTGCCAGCAGCCAGGACACCTACAATGAGCAGTTCTTC
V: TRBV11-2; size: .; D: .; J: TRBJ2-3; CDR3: CASSLDRGTQYF; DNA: TGTGCCAGCAGCTTAGACCGGGGTACGCAGTATTTT
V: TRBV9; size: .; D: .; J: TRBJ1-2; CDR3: CASSVGQNMGYTF; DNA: TGTGCCAGCAGCGTTGGTCAGAACATGGGCTACACCTTC
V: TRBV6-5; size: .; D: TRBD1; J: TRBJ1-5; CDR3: CATADRAAGQPQHF; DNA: TGTGCCACCGCGGACAGGGCCGCAGGTCAGCCCCAGCATTTT
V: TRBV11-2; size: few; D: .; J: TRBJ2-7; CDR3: CASSFLGGGEQYF; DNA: TGTGCCAGCAGCTTTTTGGGCGGCGGCGAGCAGTACTTC
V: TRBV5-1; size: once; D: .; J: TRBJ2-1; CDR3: CASSWDLTSYNEQFF; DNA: TGCGCCAGCAGCTGGGACTTAACATCCTACAATGAGCAGTTCTTC
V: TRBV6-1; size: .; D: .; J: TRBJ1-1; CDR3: CASSFSAGMNTEAFF; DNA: TGTGCCAGCAGTTTTTCGGCGGGTATGAACACTGAAGCTTTCTTT
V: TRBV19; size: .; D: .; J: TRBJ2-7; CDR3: CASSLQGSYEQYF; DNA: TGTGCCAGTAGCCTTCAGGGATCCTACGAGCAGTACTTC
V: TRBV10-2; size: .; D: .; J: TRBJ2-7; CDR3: CASKVAASGPYEQYF; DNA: TGCGCCAGTAAGGTAGCTGCAAGTGGGCCCTACGAGCAGTACTTC
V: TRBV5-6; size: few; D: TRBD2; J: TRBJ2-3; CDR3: CASSWGREGTDTQYF; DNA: TGTGCCAGCAGCTGGGGGCGGGAGGGTACAGATACGCAGTATTTT
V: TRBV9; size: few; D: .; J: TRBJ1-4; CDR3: CASSPPGFREKLFF; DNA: TGTGCCAGCAGCCCTCCGGGGTTTAGGGAAAAACTGTTTTTT
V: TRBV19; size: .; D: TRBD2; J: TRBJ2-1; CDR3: CASSIRPDSSGLYNEQFF; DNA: TGTGCCAGTAGTATTCGGCCGGATTCTAGCGGGCTGTACAATGAGCAGTTCTTC
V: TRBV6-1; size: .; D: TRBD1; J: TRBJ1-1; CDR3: CASSLTGGNTEAFF; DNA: TGTGCCAGCAGTCTCACAGGGGGGAACACTGAAGCTTTCTTT
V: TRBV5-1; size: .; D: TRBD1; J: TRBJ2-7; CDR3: CASSLADRGRYEQYF; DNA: TGCGCCAGCAGCTTGGCGGACAGGGGGCGCTACGAGCAGTACTTC
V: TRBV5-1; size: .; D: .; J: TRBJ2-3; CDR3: CASSPSTDTQYF; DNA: TGCGCCAGCAGCCCGAGCACAGATACGCAGTATTTT